Listed below are T cell receptor beta chains from one sample, sequenced in a study of control samples from healthy donors and cancer patients. Libraries were prepared by immunoSEQ multiplex PCR; TCRdb keeps only in-frame clonotypes and omits some of them. Altogether tens of thousands of clones are present, roughly 90% being singletons, with the ten largest covering 4.5% to 7%. Sequencing was carried out using blood. Receptors originate from a middle-aged man in good health. Each CDR3 is given with its conserved first and last residue. A D gene is named only where the DNA matches it firmly. A clone size is listed for some rows: how often the clone was seen (once, few, many), or a class if it is expanded.

CDR3aa: CATSRDLGEKLFF; v_gene: TRBV15; j_gene: TRBJ1-4; abundance: NA; d_gene: NA
CDR3aa: CASSLAPSPGFNYGYTF; v_gene: TRBV7-2; j_gene: TRBJ1-2; abundance: NA; d_gene: NA
CDR3aa: CATSRGDKPQHF; v_gene: TRBV15; j_gene: TRBJ1-5; abundance: NA; d_gene: NA
CDR3aa: CASSEYSGGLLGYGYTF; v_gene: TRBV25-1; j_gene: TRBJ1-2; abundance: NA; d_gene: TRBD1
CDR3aa: CATTGTLLNTEAFF; v_gene: TRBV2; j_gene: TRBJ1-1; abundance: NA; d_gene: NA
CDR3aa: CASSLDTGTETQYF; v_gene: TRBV5-4; j_gene: TRBJ2-5; abundance: once; d_gene: NA
CDR3aa: CASSFTTGELFF; v_gene: TRBV28; j_gene: TRBJ2-2; abundance: NA; d_gene: NA
CDR3aa: CASSQGTSVQYF; v_gene: TRBV27; j_gene: TRBJ2-7; abundance: few; d_gene: NA
CDR3aa: CASSLWGSGSSQPQHF; v_gene: TRBV28; j_gene: TRBJ1-5; abundance: NA; d_gene: NA
CDR3aa: CASSVGAGGIPYQETQYF; v_gene: TRBV9; j_gene: TRBJ2-5; abundance: NA; d_gene: TRBD2
CDR3aa: CASSESWAGRTQYF; v_gene: TRBV6-1; j_gene: TRBJ2-5; abundance: once; d_gene: NA
CDR3aa: CAISRTGMEQYF; v_gene: TRBV10-3; j_gene: TRBJ2-7; abundance: NA; d_gene: TRBD1
CDR3aa: CASNNPGGARYGYTF; v_gene: TRBV6-5; j_gene: TRBJ1-2; abundance: NA; d_gene: TRBD1
CDR3aa: CASREDRNYEQYF; v_gene: TRBV2; j_gene: TRBJ2-7; abundance: NA; d_gene: NA
CDR3aa: CASSITSGGRPEQFF; v_gene: TRBV9; j_gene: TRBJ2-1; abundance: NA; d_gene: TRBD2
CDR3aa: CASSPVHRTEAFF; v_gene: TRBV18; j_gene: TRBJ1-1; abundance: NA; d_gene: NA
CDR3aa: CASSVLAGELFF; v_gene: TRBV9; j_gene: TRBJ2-2; abundance: few; d_gene: NA
CDR3aa: CASRELAGATTDTQYF; v_gene: TRBV2; j_gene: TRBJ2-3; abundance: once; d_gene: TRBD2
CDR3aa: CSVGQGAGGYTF; v_gene: TRBV29-1; j_gene: TRBJ1-2; abundance: NA; d_gene: TRBD1
CDR3aa: CSVAGGSTDTQYF; v_gene: TRBV29-1; j_gene: TRBJ2-3; abundance: NA; d_gene: TRBD1
CDR3aa: CASSLSEPTEAFF; v_gene: TRBV27; j_gene: TRBJ1-1; abundance: once; d_gene: NA
CDR3aa: CASSGQTGGEGETQYF; v_gene: TRBV6-1; j_gene: TRBJ2-5; abundance: NA; d_gene: TRBD1
CDR3aa: CATSRDMGTGELFF; v_gene: TRBV15; j_gene: TRBJ2-2; abundance: NA; d_gene: NA
CDR3aa: CASSYAATGYTDTQYF; v_gene: TRBV6-2/TRBV6-3; j_gene: TRBJ2-3; abundance: NA; d_gene: NA
CDR3aa: CASIRLAGADTQYF; v_gene: TRBV2; j_gene: TRBJ2-3; abundance: NA; d_gene: TRBD2
CDR3aa: CATWTIAEAFF; v_gene: TRBV6-5; j_gene: TRBJ1-1; abundance: NA; d_gene: NA
CDR3aa: CASSIFGEGGYTF; v_gene: TRBV19; j_gene: TRBJ1-2; abundance: NA; d_gene: NA
CDR3aa: CAWSLNRDQPQHF; v_gene: TRBV30; j_gene: TRBJ1-5; abundance: once; d_gene: NA
CDR3aa: CASSVGQIPSSPLHF; v_gene: TRBV9; j_gene: TRBJ1-6; abundance: NA; d_gene: TRBD1
CDR3aa: CASSLAMGNGEAFF; v_gene: TRBV7-6; j_gene: TRBJ1-1; abundance: NA; d_gene: NA
CDR3aa: CASSVELPDLNTEAFF; v_gene: TRBV9; j_gene: TRBJ1-1; abundance: NA; d_gene: NA
CDR3aa: CASSSWTAPYEQYF; v_gene: TRBV5-6; j_gene: TRBJ2-7; abundance: NA; d_gene: NA
CDR3aa: CASSQHGTSPYGYTF; v_gene: TRBV5-1; j_gene: TRBJ1-2; abundance: NA; d_gene: NA
CDR3aa: CASSLGDRVSHEQYF; v_gene: TRBV5-8; j_gene: TRBJ2-7; abundance: once; d_gene: TRBD1
CDR3aa: CASSFTGTGGDTQYF; v_gene: TRBV5-6; j_gene: TRBJ2-3; abundance: NA; d_gene: TRBD1
CDR3aa: CASSEEAGTGPYEQYF; v_gene: TRBV10-2; j_gene: TRBJ2-7; abundance: NA; d_gene: TRBD1
CDR3aa: CASSLGSYNEQFF; v_gene: TRBV11-3; j_gene: TRBJ2-1; abundance: NA; d_gene: NA
CDR3aa: CASSYAAGLGYTF; v_gene: TRBV6-2/TRBV6-3; j_gene: TRBJ1-2; abundance: NA; d_gene: NA
CDR3aa: CASSHALQETQYF; v_gene: TRBV12-3/TRBV12-4; j_gene: TRBJ2-5; abundance: NA; d_gene: NA
CDR3aa: CASSRDNQETQYF; v_gene: TRBV5-1; j_gene: TRBJ2-5; abundance: NA; d_gene: NA
CDR3aa: CASSLQGDYEQYF; v_gene: TRBV27; j_gene: TRBJ2-7; abundance: few; d_gene: NA